The sequence of this TCR beta chain was determined in a study of T cell responses to AZD1222 COVID-19 vaccine. Overall study: Pooled in the analysis were second doses at about 4 or about 12 weeks. Study results and limitations: Epitopes outside B.1.351 and B.1.1.7 mutated regions reportedly drew nearly half of spike TCRs. Spike regions recognized by vaccine-associated CD4 TCRs spanned the protein, led by 160-218 and 743-854.

The table came from immunoSEQ multiplex PCR; TCRdb's copy has only in-frame clones and leaves some out. The table shows about 110,000 clones, with roughly 85% occurring only once. Germline CDR1 SGHNT, CDR2 YYREEE (reference sequence). The CDR3 spans 14 residues. V gave up 6 bases and J gave up 9 bases, with 19 bases separating them. For this clone: Its antigen is still unknown.

The sample consisted of peripheral blood, taken on day 0 of AZD1222 vaccination. The chain recombines TRBV5-4 with TRBJ2-1; TRBD1 or TRBD2 may be the D gene (6 bases each). This clonotype originated in an adult in good health. CDR3 in amino acids: CASTHRGTTSEQFF. CDR3 in DNA: TGTGCCAGCACCCACCGGGGGACAACAAGTGAGCAGTTCTTC.